The T cell receptor (beta chain) under discussion was sequenced for a study of cytomegalovirus exposure and HLA in healthy donors. Profiling relied on immunoSEQ multiplex PCR, and the TCRdb table lists in-frame clones only, not all of them. Of 200,000 to 250,000 clones listed, around four fifths are singletons. CDR1 LGHNA and CDR2 YNFKEQ come from the germline V gene. The CDR3 extends over 17 amino acids. V was trimmed by 0 bases and J by 2 bases, leaving 13 bases between them. The clonotype comes from a young woman in good health and CMV-seronegative. The chain couples TRBV4-2 to TRBJ2-2; the D gene is possibly TRBD2 (6 bases). The sequencing sample was made of PBMCs. The CDR3 loop is CASSQDLRLVNTGELFF. CDR3 DNA sequence: TGTGCCAGCAGCCAAGATCTTCGACTAGTTAACACCGGGGAGCTGTTTTTT.